This TCR beta chain comes out of a study of blood T cell repertoires in COVID-19. Study information: Researchers got acute and convalescent COVID-19 samples from the United States, Italy and Spain. PBMCs, B-cell-depleted T cells, or T cells were the source of the cDNA or gDNA that made up the material.

Trimming cost V 3 bases and J 13 bases, with 10 bases left between them. Germline CDR1 reads SNHLY; CDR2 reads FYNNEI. This CDR3 comprises 11 residues. In the original processing: Estimation of nucleated cell counts was performed using reference gene primer amplification. Profiled with immunoSEQ multiplex PCR; TCRdb holds only in-frame clones, not every one. That table supplies the V and J calls and clone size; D and trimming were determined from the DNA. Of some 100,000 clones detected, 82% appear once; the ten largest clones hold 5.5% to 7.5%. The rearrangement joins TRBV2 to TRBJ1-5, with a tentative D call TRBD1 (5 bases). The sample consisted of peripheral blood. The receptor's source is a man aged 45 to 65 with active or convalescent COVID-19. The CDR3 DNA reads as TGTGCCAGCAGTGAGTTGACAGAACAGCATTTT. It yields the protein CASSELTEQHF.